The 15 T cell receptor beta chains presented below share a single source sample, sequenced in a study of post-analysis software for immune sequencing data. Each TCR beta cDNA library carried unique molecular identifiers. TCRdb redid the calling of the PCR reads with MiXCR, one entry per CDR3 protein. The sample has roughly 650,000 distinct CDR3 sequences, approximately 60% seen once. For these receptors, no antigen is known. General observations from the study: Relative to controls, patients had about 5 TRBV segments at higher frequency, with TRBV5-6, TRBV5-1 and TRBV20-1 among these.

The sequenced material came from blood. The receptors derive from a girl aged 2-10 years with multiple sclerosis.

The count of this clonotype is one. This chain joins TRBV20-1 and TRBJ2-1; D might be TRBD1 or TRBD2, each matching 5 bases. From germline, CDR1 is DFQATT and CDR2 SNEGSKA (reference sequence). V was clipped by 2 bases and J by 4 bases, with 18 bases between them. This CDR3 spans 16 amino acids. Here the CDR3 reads CSARIPGRTAYNEQFF. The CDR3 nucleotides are TGCAGTGCTAGAATCCCGGGACGGACGGCATACAATGAGCAGTTCTTC.

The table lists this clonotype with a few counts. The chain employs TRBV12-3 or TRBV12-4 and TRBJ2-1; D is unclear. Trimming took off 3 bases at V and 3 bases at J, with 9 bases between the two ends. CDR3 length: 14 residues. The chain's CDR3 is CASSFSEDYNEQFF. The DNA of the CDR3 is TGTGCCAGCAGTTTTTCAGAGGACTACAATGAGCAGTTCTTC.

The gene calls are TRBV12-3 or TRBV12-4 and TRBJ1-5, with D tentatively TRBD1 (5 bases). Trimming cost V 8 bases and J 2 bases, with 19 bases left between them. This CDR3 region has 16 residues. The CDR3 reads CASATLRGGRNQPQHF. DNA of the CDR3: TGTGCCAGCGCTACCCTGAGGGGTGGTCGCAATCAGCCCCAGCATTTT.

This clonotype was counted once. DNA for the CDR3: TGTGCCAGCAGCCTAGCGGGGCGTCCCAATGAGCAGTTCTTC. Protein sequence: CASSLAGRPNEQFF. This chain links TRBV6-5 with TRBJ2-1; 9 bases map to TRBD2. This CDR3 is 14 amino acids long. The ends lost 6 bases at V and 6 bases at J; junction bases unmatched: 6. CDR1 is MNHEY and CDR2 is SVGAGI in the germline V gene.

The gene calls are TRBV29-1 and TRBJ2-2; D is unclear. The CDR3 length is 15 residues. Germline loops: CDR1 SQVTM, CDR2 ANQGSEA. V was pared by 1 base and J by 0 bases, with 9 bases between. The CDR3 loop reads CSVEGRTANTGELFF. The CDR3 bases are TGCAGCGTTGAAGGCAGGACCGCGAACACCGGGGAGCTGTTTTTT.

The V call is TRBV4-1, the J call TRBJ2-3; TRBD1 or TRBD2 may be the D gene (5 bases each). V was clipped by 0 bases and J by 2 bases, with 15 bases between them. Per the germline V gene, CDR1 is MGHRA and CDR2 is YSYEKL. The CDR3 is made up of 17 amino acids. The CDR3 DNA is TGCGCCAGCAGCCAAGATCCGATCGGGGCACTCACAGATACGCAGTATTTT. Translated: CASSQDPIGALTDTQYF.

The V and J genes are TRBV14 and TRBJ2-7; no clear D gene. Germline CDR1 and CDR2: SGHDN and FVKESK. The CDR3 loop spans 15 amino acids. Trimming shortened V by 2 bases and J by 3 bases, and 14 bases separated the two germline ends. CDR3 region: CASSQTIGPYYEQYF. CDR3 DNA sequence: TGTGCCAGCAGCCAAACGATTGGGCCCTACTACGAGCAGTACTTC.

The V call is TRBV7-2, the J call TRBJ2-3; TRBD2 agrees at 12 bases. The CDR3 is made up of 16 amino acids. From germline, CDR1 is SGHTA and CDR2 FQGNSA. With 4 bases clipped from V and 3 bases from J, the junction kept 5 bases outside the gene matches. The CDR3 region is CASSSRTSGATDTQYF. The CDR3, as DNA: TGTGCCAGCAGCTCACGGACTAGCGGGGCTACAGATACGCAGTATTTT.

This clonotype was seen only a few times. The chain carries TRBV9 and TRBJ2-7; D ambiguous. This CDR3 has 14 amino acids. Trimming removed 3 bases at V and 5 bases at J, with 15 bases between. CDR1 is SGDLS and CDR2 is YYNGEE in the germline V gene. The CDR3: CASSGWTGSDEQYF. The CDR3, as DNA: TGTGCCAGCAGCGGTTGGACGGGCTCGGACGAGCAGTACTTC.

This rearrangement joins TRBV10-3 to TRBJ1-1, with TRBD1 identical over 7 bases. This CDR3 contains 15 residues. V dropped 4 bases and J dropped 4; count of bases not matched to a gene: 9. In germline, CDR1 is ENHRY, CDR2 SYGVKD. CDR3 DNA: TGTGCCATCAGTGCGACGAGACAGGGAGGCACTGAAGCTTTCTTT. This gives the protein CAISATRQGGTEAFF.

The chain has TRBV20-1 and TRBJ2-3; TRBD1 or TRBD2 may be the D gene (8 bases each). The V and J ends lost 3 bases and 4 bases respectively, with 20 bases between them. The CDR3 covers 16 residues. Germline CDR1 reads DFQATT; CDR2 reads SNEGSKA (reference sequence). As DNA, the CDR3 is TGCAGTGCTAGCGGGGGGGCAGGGGGCGCAGCAGATACGCAGTATTTT. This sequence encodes CSASGGAGGAADTQYF.

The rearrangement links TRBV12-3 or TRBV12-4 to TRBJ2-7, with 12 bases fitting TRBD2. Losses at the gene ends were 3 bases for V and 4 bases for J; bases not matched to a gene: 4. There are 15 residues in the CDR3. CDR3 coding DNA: TGTGCCAGCAGTTTGGCTCTAGCGGGAGGGTACGAGCAGTACTTC. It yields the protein CASSLALAGGYEQYF.

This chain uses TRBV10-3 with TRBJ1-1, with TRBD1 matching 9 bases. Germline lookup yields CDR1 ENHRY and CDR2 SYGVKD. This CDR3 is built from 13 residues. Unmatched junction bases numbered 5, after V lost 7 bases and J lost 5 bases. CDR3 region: CAINGQGTTEAFF. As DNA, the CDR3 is TGTGCCATCAATGGACAGGGGACGACTGAAGCTTTCTTT.

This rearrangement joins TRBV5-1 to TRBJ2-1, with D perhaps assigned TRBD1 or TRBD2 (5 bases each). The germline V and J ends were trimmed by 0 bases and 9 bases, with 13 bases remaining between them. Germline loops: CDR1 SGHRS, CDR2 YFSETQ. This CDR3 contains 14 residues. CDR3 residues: CASSLDLRGGEQFF. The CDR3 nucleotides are TGCGCCAGCAGCTTGGATCTACGGGGCGGTGAGCAGTTCTTC. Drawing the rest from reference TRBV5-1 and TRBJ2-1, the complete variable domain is KAGVTQTPRYLIKTRGQQVTLSCSPISGHRSVSWYQQTPGQGLQFLFEYFSETQRNKGNFPGRFSGRQFSNSRSEMNVSTLELGDSALYLCASSLDLRGGEQFFGPGTRLTVL.

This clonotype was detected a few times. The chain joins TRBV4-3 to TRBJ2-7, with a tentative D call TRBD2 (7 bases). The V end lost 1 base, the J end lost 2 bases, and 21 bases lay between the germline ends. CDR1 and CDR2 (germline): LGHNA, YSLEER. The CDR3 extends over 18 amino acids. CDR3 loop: CASSQAPIGGERAYEQYF. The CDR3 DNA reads TGCGCCAGCAGCCAAGCTCCTATAGGGGGGGAACGGGCCTACGAGCAGTACTTC.